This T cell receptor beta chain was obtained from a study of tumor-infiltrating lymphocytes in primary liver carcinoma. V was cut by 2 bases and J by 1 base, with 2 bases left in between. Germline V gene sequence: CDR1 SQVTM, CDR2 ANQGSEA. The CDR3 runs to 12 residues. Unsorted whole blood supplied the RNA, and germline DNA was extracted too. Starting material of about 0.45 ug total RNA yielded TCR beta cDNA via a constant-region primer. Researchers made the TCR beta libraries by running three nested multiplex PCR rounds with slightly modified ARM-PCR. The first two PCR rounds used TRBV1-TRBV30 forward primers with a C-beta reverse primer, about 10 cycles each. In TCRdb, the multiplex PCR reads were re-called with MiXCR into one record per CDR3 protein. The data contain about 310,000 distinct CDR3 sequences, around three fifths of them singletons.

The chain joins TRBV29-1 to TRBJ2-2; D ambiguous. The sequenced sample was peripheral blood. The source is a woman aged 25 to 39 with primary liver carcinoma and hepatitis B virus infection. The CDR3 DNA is TGCAGCGTTGAAAAGAACACCGGGGAGCTGTTTTTT. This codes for CSVEKNTGELFF.